A selection of T cell receptor beta chains follows, all from one sample in a study of spatial heterogeneity in lung cancer. TCRdb processed the 5' RACE reads anew with MiXCR; each CDR3 protein has one entry. The data hold tens of thousands of distinct CDR3 sequences, with about 7.9% observed a single time. This material consisted of PBMCs, taken at follow-up. The receptor source for this set is a male donor with early-stage non-small cell lung cancer. Both conserved end residues are part of each CDR3. The D gene is left open where the match is weak. Size is omitted from some rows. Given values are once, few, many or a class for expanded clones.

V gene	clone size	D gene	J gene	CDR3 protein	CDR3 DNA
TRBV7-3	many	NA	TRBJ2-3	CASSLRGPGFDTQYF	TGTGCCAGCAGCTTGAGGGGCCCGGGATTCGATACGCAGTATTTT
TRBV23-1	few	TRBD1	TRBJ2-5	CARGGPRETQYF	TGCGCCAGAGGGGGCCCTCGGGAGACCCAGTACTTC
TRBV27	many	TRBD1	TRBJ1-1	CASLQGGTEAFF	TGTGCCAGTCTACAGGGGGGCACTGAAGCTTTCTTT
TRBV19	many	NA	TRBJ1-5	CASSIQNSNQPQHF	TGTGCCAGTAGTATCCAAAATAGCAATCAGCCCCAGCATTTT
TRBV24-1	many	NA	TRBJ2-1	CATSDYSSNEQFF	TGTGCCACCAGTGATTATTCTAGCAATGAGCAGTTCTTC
TRBV7-3	NA	NA	TRBJ2-5	CASSLGRGETQYF	TGTGCCAGCAGCTTAGGCAGGGGAGAGACCCAGTACTTC
TRBV10-1	many	NA	TRBJ2-3	CASSEVGSSTDTQYF	TGCGCCAGCAGTGAAGTGGGTTCTAGCACAGATACGCAGTATTTT
TRBV18	many	NA	TRBJ1-2	CASSPDNNYGYTF	TGTGCCAGCTCACCGGACAATAACTATGGCTACACCTTC
TRBV6-2/TRBV6-3	many	NA	TRBJ1-5	CAGSVQGNQPQHF	TGTGCCGGAAGCGTACAGGGAAATCAGCCCCAGCATTTT
TRBV20-1	many	NA	TRBJ2-1	CSARGAGVEQFF	TGCAGTGCCAGGGGGGCAGGGGTTGAGCAGTTCTTC
TRBV7-2	many	NA	TRBJ2-5	CASSVGAGETQYF	TGTGCCAGCAGCGTCGGGGCTGGGGAGACCCAGTACTTC
TRBV5-1	many	NA	TRBJ1-2	CASSLGGSSGYTF	TGCGCCAGCAGCTTGGGGGGGTCGAGTGGCTACACCTTC
TRBV4-2	many	TRBD1	TRBJ1-5	CASSQDTGGQPQHF	TGTGCCAGCAGCCAAGATACAGGGGGGCAGCCCCAGCATTTT
TRBV2	many	NA	TRBJ2-2	CASSGARGGTGELFF	TGTGCCAGCAGTGGAGCCAGGGGAGGGACCGGGGAGCTGTTTTTT
TRBV5-1	many	NA	TRBJ2-3	CASSLSGEADTQYF	TGCGCCAGCAGCTTGTCGGGGGAGGCAGATACGCAGTATTTT
TRBV9	many	NA	TRBJ1-6	CASSSPMGGGSSYNSPLHF	TGTGCCAGCAGCTCCCCCATGGGGGGGGGAAGCTCCTATAATTCACCCCTCCACTTT
TRBV19	NA	TRBD1	TRBJ2-2	CASTDRGVNTGELFF	TGTGCCAGTACCGACAGGGGCGTGAACACCGGGGAGCTGTTTTTT
TRBV6-6	many	NA	TRBJ1-3	CASSPEGGGNTIYF	TGTGCCAGCAGCCCCGAGGGGGGTGGAAACACCATATATTTT
TRBV11-2	many	TRBD2	TRBJ2-3	CASKSSGGGADTQYF	TGTGCCAGCAAATCCAGCGGGGGGGGTGCAGATACGCAGTATTTT
TRBV30	many	TRBD1	TRBJ1-1	CAWNRGTGEAFF	TGTGCCTGGAATCGGGGGACAGGGGAAGCTTTCTTT
TRBV7-6	few	NA	TRBJ2-5	CASSLAAREETQYF	TGTGCCAGCAGCTTAGCCGCTAGGGAAGAGACCCAGTACTTC
TRBV20-1	NA	NA	TRBJ2-3	CSARRGGLTDTQYF	TGCAGTGCTAGACGAGGGGGGCTTACAGATACGCAGTATTTT
TRBV7-9	many	NA	TRBJ2-2	CASSLVFEVDGELFF	TGTGCCAGCAGCTTAGTCTTTGAGGTTGACGGGGAGCTGTTTTTT
TRBV7-8	many	NA	TRBJ1-1	CASSSRAGDTEAFF	TGTGCCAGCAGCTCCCGTGCAGGGGACACTGAAGCTTTCTTT
TRBV7-2	NA	NA	TRBJ2-7	CASTLIATMTYEQYF	TGTGCCAGCACCCTAATAGCGACTATGACCTACGAGCAGTACTTC
TRBV29-1	many	NA	TRBJ1-5	CSVEMGFGQPQHF	TGCAGCGTTGAAATGGGTTTCGGTCAGCCCCAGCATTTT
TRBV5-5	many	NA	TRBJ2-1	CASSFYNEQFF	TGTGCCAGCAGTTTTTACAATGAGCAGTTCTTC
TRBV5-4	few	TRBD1	TRBJ2-1	CASSLTPLGDRDEGGVF	TGTGCCAGCAGTCTGACCCCTCTGGGGGACAGGGATGAAGGCGGGGTCTTC
TRBV10-3	many	TRBD1	TRBJ1-6	CALRTGDNSPLHF	TGTGCCCTTCGGACAGGGGATAATTCACCCCTCCACTTT
TRBV4-1	many	TRBD2	TRBJ2-1	CASSQGLAGENEQFF	TGCGCCAGCAGCCAAGGCCTAGCGGGGGAAAATGAGCAGTTCTTC
TRBV5-1	many	TRBD2	TRBJ2-5	CASSFEGTMETQYF	TGCGCCAGCAGCTTCGAAGGGACTATGGAGACCCAGTACTTC
TRBV14	many	TRBD1	TRBJ2-7	CASSQMTGVDEQYF	TGTGCCAGCAGCCAAATGACAGGGGTGGACGAGCAGTACTTC
TRBV7-3	many	TRBD2	TRBJ2-1	CASSLTIAGLGSYNEQFF	TGTGCCAGCAGCTTAACGATCGCAGGACTAGGGTCCTACAATGAGCAGTTCTTC
TRBV30	many	NA	TRBJ1-1	CAWSPGWGSNTEAFF	TGTGCCTGGAGCCCAGGGTGGGGTTCGAACACTGAAGCTTTCTTT
TRBV19	NA	NA	TRBJ1-5	CASSPSPGSGVSNQPQHF	TGTGCCAGTAGTCCTTCGCCGGGGTCGGGGGTGAGCAATCAGCCCCAGCATTTT
TRBV20-1	many	NA	TRBJ1-1	CSARNTGNTEAFF	TGCAGTGCTAGAAATACAGGTAACACTGAAGCTTTCTTT
TRBV6-4	many	NA	TRBJ2-3	CASSEDLSTDTQYF	TGTGCCAGCAGTGAGGACCTATCCACAGATACGCAGTATTTT
TRBV7-3	many	NA	TRBJ2-1	CASSLTGSNNEQFF	TGTGCCAGCAGCTTAACGGGGTCCAACAATGAGCAGTTCTTC
TRBV7-3	NA	NA	TRBJ2-3	CASSLTPDPSTDTQYF	TGTGCCAGCAGCTTAACCCCCGACCCTAGCACAGATACGCAGTATTTT
TRBV3-1	many	NA	TRBJ2-7	CASSLPGAGEQYF	TGTGCCAGCAGCCTACCTGGGGCCGGGGAGCAGTACTTC
TRBV12-3/TRBV12-4	few	NA	TRBJ2-1	CASSDGYNEQFF	TGTGCCAGCAGTGATGGTTACAATGAGCAGTTCTTC
TRBV3-1	few	NA	TRBJ2-1	CASSQQTDVNEQFF	TGTGCCAGCAGCCAGCAGACGGACGTTAATGAGCAGTTCTTC
TRBV28	NA	NA	TRBJ1-4	CASSLKGQEYPQLFF	TGTGCCAGCAGCCTTAAGGGACAAGAGTATCCCCAACTGTTTTTT
TRBV20-1	many	NA	TRBJ1-6	CSAPSPTGGGSPLHF	TGCAGTGCCCCCTCACCTACAGGCGGTGGTTCACCCCTCCACTTT
TRBV3-1	many	TRBD1	TRBJ2-7	CASSPGQGANEQYF	TGTGCCAGCAGCCCGGGACAGGGGGCAAACGAGCAGTACTTC
TRBV6-1	many	TRBD1	TRBJ1-3	CASSGGGPGEPIYF	TGTGCCAGCAGTGGAGGGGGCCCGGGGGAACCCATATATTTT
TRBV11-3	many	TRBD2	TRBJ2-1	CASSLGSGAYNEQFF	TGTGCCAGCAGCTTAGGTAGCGGGGCATACAATGAGCAGTTCTTC
TRBV7-6	few	TRBD1	TRBJ2-3	CASSSWGTGGTDTDTQYF	TGTGCCAGCAGCTCCTGGGGGACAGGAGGAACCGACACAGATACGCAGTATTTT
TRBV7-8	many	NA	TRBJ2-2	CASSFSAFTGELFF	TGTGCCAGCAGCTTTTCCGCCTTCACCGGGGAGCTGTTTTTT
TRBV29-1	many	NA	TRBJ1-1	CSVLQGYTEAFF	TGCAGCGTTCTACAGGGTTATACTGAAGCTTTCTTT
TRBV6-5	few	NA	TRBJ2-4	CASSYRQAGNIQYF	TGTGCCAGCAGTTACAGGCAGGCGGGAAACATTCAGTACTTC